Listed below are T cell receptor beta chains from one sample, sequenced in a study of blood T cells in healthy people across ages. TCRdb reprocessed the 5' RACE reads via MiXCR and lists one record per CDR3 protein. The data show 1.5 million or so distinct CDR3 sequences, roughly 43% seen once. Source material: blood. These receptors all come from a young woman in good health. Each CDR3 is given with its conserved first and last residue. Each record gives: CDR3 protein, CDR3 DNA, J gene, V gene, clone size, D gene. D genes are given only for firm matches. Where a row states a size, it is once, few, many or the class of an expanded clone; other rows omit it.

CDR3: CASSGQGYNYGYTF
DNA: TGTGCCAGCAGTGGGCAGGGCTATAACTATGGCTACACCTTC
J: TRBJ1-2
V: TRBV2
size: few
D: -

CDR3: CASRRVQGTPDTQYF
DNA: TGTGCCAGCAGACGAGTACAGGGAACTCCAGATACGCAGTATTTT
J: TRBJ2-3
V: TRBV6-2/TRBV6-3
size: -
D: -

CDR3: CATSRGNSRLRDTQYF
DNA: TGTGCCACCAGCAGAGGTAACAGCCGATTAAGAGATACGCAGTATTTT
J: TRBJ2-3
V: TRBV15
size: -
D: -

CDR3: CAISESVASAETQYF
DNA: TGTGCCATCAGTGAGTCGGTTGCTAGCGCGGAGACCCAGTACTTC
J: TRBJ2-5
V: TRBV10-3
size: -
D: -

CDR3: CASSRTGTSGSSSYNEQFF
DNA: TGTGCCAGCAGTCGTACCGGGACTAGCGGGTCTTCCTCCTACAATGAGCAGTTCTTC
J: TRBJ2-1
V: TRBV27
size: -
D: TRBD2

CDR3: CASSPSGSGVRYEQFF
DNA: TGTGCCAGCAGCCCCTCGGGGTCAGGGGTGCGTTATGAGCAGTTCTTC
J: TRBJ2-1
V: TRBV7-3
size: -
D: -

CDR3: CASGPRQGGGNEQFF
DNA: TGTGCTAGTGGTCCCCGACAGGGAGGAGGGAATGAGCAGTTCTTC
J: TRBJ2-1
V: TRBV12-5
size: -
D: -

CDR3: CASSRTGGSAEAFF
DNA: TGTGCCAGCAGTAGGACAGGGGGCAGCGCTGAAGCTTTCTTT
J: TRBJ1-1
V: TRBV6-2/TRBV6-3
size: -
D: TRBD1

CDR3: CASSPSSSDTQYF
DNA: TGTGCCAGCAGCCCATCCTCATCAGATACGCAGTATTTT
J: TRBJ2-3
V: TRBV7-9
size: few
D: -

CDR3: CASSGLGECGSPLHF
DNA: TGTGCCAGCAGTGGCCTTGGGGAGTGCGGTTCACCCCTCCACTTT
J: TRBJ1-6
V: TRBV6-7
size: few
D: -

CDR3: CASRASLPGQGTGGANVLTF
DNA: TGTGCCAGCAGGGCTTCCCTACCGGGACAGGGAACCGGGGGGGCCAACGTCCTGACTTTC
J: TRBJ2-6
V: TRBV11-2
size: -
D: TRBD1

CDR3: CASSLVQSQYGYTF
DNA: TGTGCCAGCAGTTTAGTACAGTCCCAGTATGGCTACACCTTC
J: TRBJ1-2
V: TRBV12-3/TRBV12-4
size: few
D: -

CDR3: CASSFGGFGNQPQHF
DNA: TGTGCCAGCAGTTTCGGGGGCTTTGGGAATCAGCCCCAGCATTTT
J: TRBJ1-5
V: TRBV27
size: -
D: -

CDR3: CASSNRDGGATEAFF
DNA: TGTGCCAGCAGTAACAGGGACGGGGGGGCCACTGAAGCTTTCTTT
J: TRBJ1-1
V: TRBV7-8
size: -
D: -

CDR3: CASSLSGSAEDTQYF
DNA: TGCGCCAGCAGCTTGAGCGGGAGCGCGGAAGATACGCAGTATTTT
J: TRBJ2-3
V: TRBV5-1
size: few
D: TRBD2

CDR3: CASSKSMSPSPLHF
DNA: TGCGCCAGCAGTAAGTCTATGTCCCCCTCACCCCTCCACTTT
J: TRBJ1-6
V: TRBV10-2
size: -
D: -